This T cell receptor beta chain was recorded in a study of CD8+ T cells in alopecia areata. CDR3 length: 15 residues. Per germline, CDR1 SGHAT and CDR2 FQNNGV. V lost 5 bases to trimming and J lost 4 bases; unmatched junction nucleotides: 9. Specified treatment: oral pan-JAK inhibitor, 5-10 mg twice daily. The authors extracted RNA and reverse transcribed it into cDNA as the sequencing template. Only in-frame clones appear in the TCRdb table, and some are missing; sequencing was by immunoSEQ multiplex PCR. This table has fewer than 250,000 clones, roughly 40% appearing once. In this sample, this clone is medium-sized.

The sequences come from CD4+ T cells sorted from blood, collected at approximately week 36, from a patient treated with tofacitinib. The receptor's source is a human donor with alopecia areata. This rearrangement joins TRBV11-2 to TRBJ2-7; 9 bases match TRBD1. This chain's CDR3 is CASSLAGTGSYEQYF. The CDR3 coding sequence is TGTGCCAGCAGCCTTGCCGGGACAGGGAGTTACGAGCAGTACTTC.